These T cell receptor beta chains were read from a single sample in a study of cytomegalovirus exposure and HLA in healthy donors. Only in-frame clones appear in the TCRdb table, and some are missing; sequencing was by immunoSEQ multiplex PCR. The sample lists about 240,000 clones; 82% were seen once. The specimen sequenced was PBMCs. Receptor source: a woman between 40 and 55 years old in good health and CMV-seropositive. Both conserved end residues are part of each CDR3. D genes are given only for firm matches. Only part of the rows carry a size: once, few, many, or a class if the clone is expanded.

d_gene	v_gene	abundance	j_gene	CDR3nt	CDR3aa
TRBD1	TRBV30	NA	TRBJ2-5	TGTGCCTGGAGTGCCGGGGACAGATGTCACTTC	CAWSAGDRCHF
NA	TRBV5-6	NA	TRBJ1-2	TGTGCCAGCAGCTGGTTACAGGGTGAGGGTGGCTACACCTTC	CASSWLQGEGGYTF
NA	TRBV4-2	once	TRBJ1-4	TGTGCCAGCAGCCAAAATATCGGGACGGGGGGTGAAAAACTGTTTTTT	CASSQNIGTGGEKLFF
NA	TRBV4-1	NA	TRBJ2-3	TGCGCCAGCAGCCAAGATCGTCGGGAGAATAGGGCAGATACGCAGTATTTT	CASSQDRRENRADTQYF
NA	TRBV9	NA	TRBJ2-6	TGTGCCAGCACCAATAGACAAGCTGGGGCCAACGTCCTGACTTTC	CASTNRQAGANVLTF
TRBD2	TRBV9	NA	TRBJ2-3	TGTGCCAGCAGCGTAGGGGGGACTAGCGTAGATACGCAGTATTTT	CASSVGGTSVDTQYF
TRBD1	TRBV27	NA	TRBJ2-4	TGTGCCAGCAGTGCCGGGACAGGGAGAGGAAACATTCAGTACTTC	CASSAGTGRGNIQYF
NA	TRBV6-1	NA	TRBJ1-6	TGTGCCAGCAGTGAAAGGGGGGGGGCTCGGAATTCACCCCTCCACTTT	CASSERGGARNSPLHF
TRBD2	TRBV5-1	NA	TRBJ2-3	TGCGCCAGCAGCTTTAGCGGGGGCACAGATACGCAGTATTTT	CASSFSGGTDTQYF
TRBD2	TRBV6-1	NA	TRBJ2-1	TGTGCCTCTTTGCGGGGGGGGGCGGACAATGAGCAGTTCTTC	CASLRGGADNEQFF
TRBD2	TRBV27	NA	TRBJ2-1	TGTGCCAGCAGATCCGGGACTAGCGGGTACAATGAGCAGTTCTTC	CASRSGTSGYNEQFF
NA	TRBV19	NA	TRBJ1-1	TGTGCCAGTAGTGATGGGGCGGACCTGATGAACACTGAAGCTTTCTTT	CASSDGADLMNTEAFF
NA	TRBV10-3	NA	TRBJ1-1	TGTGCCATCAGTGAGGGCAGAGGATACACTGAAGCTTTCTTT	CAISEGRGYTEAFF
NA	TRBV5-8	NA	TRBJ2-5	TGTGCCAGCAGCTTAGGACAGAACTCACAAGAGACCCAGTACTTC	CASSLGQNSQETQYF
NA	TRBV9	NA	TRBJ1-2	TGTGCCAGCAGCGCCTTTTATGGCTACACCTTC	CASSAFYGYTF
TRBD2	TRBV9	NA	TRBJ2-1	TGTGCCAGCAGCTCTCGGGAGGGGGGAAACAATGAGCAGTTCTTC	CASSSREGGNNEQFF
TRBD1	TRBV11-3	NA	TRBJ1-2	TGTGCCAGCAGCTCGGGACAGCCGGCTGACTATGGCTACACCTTC	CASSSGQPADYGYTF
TRBD1	TRBV11-2	NA	TRBJ1-2	TGTGCCAGCAGCTTAGTGGGGACAGGGGATCTCTATGGCTACACCTTC	CASSLVGTGDLYGYTF
TRBD1	TRBV6-5	NA	TRBJ1-2	TGTGCCAGCAGTCCCGACAGGGGGAATGGCTACACCTTC	CASSPDRGNGYTF
TRBD2	TRBV23-1	NA	TRBJ2-7	TGCGCCAGCAGTCAAAGGCAGGGAGGGTTGTTCTACGAGCAGTACTTC	CASSQRQGGLFYEQYF
TRBD2	TRBV28	NA	TRBJ2-7	TGTGCCAGCAGTCCCTGGACTAGCGGGAGGAGCTCCTACGAGCAGTACTTC	CASSPWTSGRSSYEQYF
TRBD2	TRBV7-2	NA	TRBJ2-1	TGTGCCAGCAGCCCGAGGACTAGCGCCTCCTACAATGAGCAGTTCTTC	CASSPRTSASYNEQFF
NA	TRBV30	NA	TRBJ1-1	TGTGCCTGGACCTTGGGGGGGGTAAGTGAAGCTTTCTTT	CAWTLGGVSEAFF
TRBD2	TRBV2	NA	TRBJ2-5	TGTGCCAGCATCAGGACTAGCGGAGTCCAAGAGACCCAGTACTTC	CASIRTSGVQETQYF
NA	TRBV15	NA	TRBJ2-5	TGTGCCACCAGCAGATTGGAGGGTGTGGAGACCCAGTACTTC	CATSRLEGVETQYF
NA	TRBV30	NA	TRBJ1-2	TGTCTCTTAGGGCACGGGGACTATGGCTACACCTTC	CLLGHGDYGYTF
TRBD1	TRBV2	NA	TRBJ1-2	TGTGCCAGCAGTGAAGCGCCCTTGGCACAGGGGCTGAACTATGGCTACACCTTC	CASSEAPLAQGLNYGYTF
TRBD2	TRBV7-2	NA	TRBJ2-1	TGTGCCAGCAGCTTAGCTGGGGCTAGCGGGATGAGCAACAATGAGCAGTTCTTC	CASSLAGASGMSNNEQFF
NA	TRBV4-3	NA	TRBJ2-1	TGCGCCAGCAGCCAAGATGGAACGGCGGGCTCGAAGCAGTTCTTC	CASSQDGTAGSKQFF
NA	TRBV19	few	TRBJ2-6	TGTGCCAGTAGTATGGTAAGGAGTATGAGCTCTGGGGCCAACGTCCTGACTTTC	CASSMVRSMSSGANVLTF
TRBD1	TRBV6-5	NA	TRBJ1-1	TGTGCCAGCAGGGGATGGGACAGGACGAACACTGAAGCTTTCTTT	CASRGWDRTNTEAFF
NA	TRBV9	NA	TRBJ2-6	TGTGCCAGCAGCGCCCCTCGAGGGCTAAATCCGGGTGGGGCCAACGTCCTGACTTTC	CASSAPRGLNPGGANVLTF
TRBD1	TRBV19	NA	TRBJ2-2	TGTGCCAGTCGGGGACAGGGGGCCGACACCGGGGAGCTGTTTTTT	CASRGQGADTGELFF
TRBD1	TRBV7-2	NA	TRBJ2-1	TGTGCCAGCAGCTGGGACAGGGTTGTCAATGAGCAGTTCTTC	CASSWDRVVNEQFF
TRBD2	TRBV14	once	TRBJ2-1	TGTGCCAGCAGCGCCCAGCGGGAGGGTGAGCAGTTCTTC	CASSAQREGEQFF
NA	TRBV21-1	NA	TRBJ1-2	TGTGCCAGCATCCGCTACGATGAGGACAGGGAAGGGTCAATTAACTATGGCTACACCTTC	CASIRYDEDREGSINYGYTF
NA	TRBV7-7	NA	TRBJ2-1	TGTGCTAGCAGCTTTGGGGGCCGCCACAATGAGCAGTTCTTC	CASSFGGRHNEQFF